Below are 14 T cell receptor beta chains sequenced from a single sample in a study of shared clonotypes between healthy human individuals. Produced via immunoSEQ multiplex PCR; TCRdb's table is partial and in-frame only. This sample has over a million clones; 65% to 75% occur once, and the top ten carry about 1.5%. The sample taken for sequencing was memory CD4+ T cells sorted from blood. Subset meaning: CD45RA-negative fraction. The receptors were gathered from a man aged 18-30 years in good health.

The rearrangement uses TRBV20-1 and TRBJ1-3; D is unclear. Germline CDR1 DFQATT, CDR2 SNEGSKA (reference sequence). The CDR3 spans 11 residues. V was cut by 6 bases and J by 4 bases, with 7 bases left in between. The CDR3 loop is CSASIGNTIYF. CDR3 coding DNA: TGCAGTGCAAGTATCGGAAACACCATATATTTT.

This clone was detected only a few times. The chain carries TRBV6-1 and TRBJ1-1, with D perhaps TRBD1 (5 bases). This CDR3 has 11 amino acids. Trimming shortened V by 9 bases and J by 11 bases, and 16 bases separated the two germline ends. Germline assignment: CDR1 MNHNS and CDR2 SASEGT. The CDR3 loop is CASREVGGAFF. CDR3 bases: TGTGCCAGTAGGGAGGTTGGGGGGGCTTTCTTT.

The chain uses TRBV28 and TRBJ1-3; 11 bases agree with TRBD1. Trimming removed 2 bases from V and 3 bases from J; junction bases left unmatched: 9. The CDR3 spans 18 residues. CDR1 is MDHEN and CDR2 is SYDVKM in the germline V gene. The CDR3 spells CASSLIMSGTGGGNTIYF. CDR3 nucleotide sequence: TGTGCCAGCAGTTTAATAATGTCAGGGACAGGGGGTGGAAACACCATATATTTT. Based on the CDR3 plus reference TRBV28 and TRBJ1-3, the full variable domain is DVKVTQSSRYLVKRTGEKVFLECVQDMDHENMFWYRQDPGLGLRLIYFSYDVKMKEKGDIPEGYSVSREKKERFSLILESASTNQTSMYLCASSLIMSGTGGGNTIYFGEGSWLTVV.

This clone was seen once. The J gene is TRBJ1-5, the V gene TRBV6-5; D is unclear. Looked up from germline, CDR1 is MNHEY and CDR2 is SVGAGI. With 8 bases removed from V and 2 bases from J, the gap between germline ends came to 10 bases. The CDR3 length is 13 residues. The CDR3 here is CASARARNQPQHF. The CDR3 bases are TGTGCCAGCGCTCGGGCCCGCAATCAGCCCCAGCATTTT.

The genes are TRBV7-9 and TRBJ2-7; D may be TRBD2 (6 bases). V was shortened by 4 bases and J by 3 bases, with 13 bases between the two germline ends. The CDR3 spans 14 residues. CDR1 is SEHNR and CDR2 is FQNEAQ in the germline V gene (reference sequence). The DNA for the CDR3 is TGTGCCAGCAGCTCCGCGGGACTTTACTACGAGCAGTACTTC. It is translated as CASSSAGLYYEQYF.

The chain uses TRBV18 and TRBJ2-2, with D perhaps matching TRBD1 (5 bases). Germline CDR1 reads KGHSH; CDR2 reads LQKENI. Trimming shortened V by 4 bases and J by 0 bases, and 6 bases separated the two germline ends. CDR3 length: 14 residues. Here the CDR3 reads CASSQGTNTGELFF. CDR3 DNA sequence: TGTGCCAGCTCACAGGGGACGAACACCGGGGAGCTGTTTTTT.

The chain is built from TRBV15 and TRBJ2-1; possibly TRBD2 for D (6 bases). Germline V gives CDR1 LNHNV, CDR2 YYDKDF (reference sequence). This CDR3 comprises 15 residues. Trimming removed 0 bases at V and 1 base at J, with 7 bases between. As DNA, the CDR3 is TGTGCCACCAGCAGAGATCTAGCGTCCTACAATGAGCAGTTCTTC. It encodes CATSRDLASYNEQFF.

V usage is TRBV5-4 and J usage is TRBJ2-1; TRBD2 agrees at 7 bases. Germline loops: CDR1 SGHNT, CDR2 YYREEE (reference sequence). The CDR3 loop spans 14 amino acids. J was trimmed by 6 bases and V by 4 bases; bases with no gene match: 7. The CDR3 loop is CASSLGTISNEQFF. The DNA for the CDR3 is TGTGCCAGCAGCCTTGGGACTATTAGCAATGAGCAGTTCTTC.

The V and J genes are TRBV6-5 and TRBJ1-2, with D tentatively TRBD1 (5 bases). The V gene lost 6 bases and the J gene lost 8 bases, with 13 bases spanning the gap. The germline V gene has CDR1 MNHEY and CDR2 SVGAGI. The CDR3 is made up of 12 amino acids. CDR3 sequence: CASRTREGGYTF. In DNA form, the CDR3 reads TGTGCCAGCAGAACCAGGGAGGGCGGCTACACCTTC.

The chain carries TRBV6-1 and TRBJ1-4, with no clear D. The CDR3 sequence is 14 residues long. V dropped 0 bases and J dropped 5 bases, with 7 bases sitting between them. Germline V gene lookup returns CDR1 MNHNS and CDR2 SASEGT. As DNA, the CDR3 is TGTGCCAGCAGTGAAGCTGTAGGGAATGAAAAACTGTTTTTT. Translating it yields CASSEAVGNEKLFF.

This chain links TRBV28 with TRBJ2-3, with D unresolved. CDR3 size: 15 residues. Trimming stripped 4 bases from V and 2 bases from J, with 13 bases between. CDR1 MDHEN and CDR2 SYDVKM come from the germline V gene. The CDR3, as DNA: TGTGCCAGCAGTTCCCCTCCGGGCCACACAGATACGCAGTATTTT. This sequence encodes CASSSPPGHTDTQYF.

This clone was counted a single time. The chain links TRBV18 to TRBJ2-2, with a tentative D call TRBD1 (5 bases). V was cut by 2 bases and J by 8 bases, with 12 bases left in between. This CDR3 has 14 amino acids. Germline V gene data show CDR1 as KGHSH and CDR2 as LQKENI. The CDR3: CASSPSRVSGELFF. CDR3 nucleotides: TGTGCCAGCTCACCATCCAGGGTTTCTGGGGAGCTGTTTTTT.

The chain is built from TRBV28 and TRBJ2-7; 9 nucleotides align to TRBD1. The CDR3 has 14 residues. Germline values: CDR1 MDHEN, CDR2 SYDVKM. The V gene end was trimmed by 4 bases and the J gene end by 3 bases; junction bases not matched to a gene: 4. The CDR3 bases are TGTGCCAGCAGTTCTGGGGACAGGGACTACGAGCAGTACTTC. The encoded protein is CASSSGDRDYEQYF.

This chain joins TRBV7-2 and TRBJ1-5; D remains ambiguous. Trimming shortened V by 3 bases and J by 11 bases, and 17 bases separated the two germline ends. This CDR3 is 14 amino acids long. Germline V gene data show CDR1 as SGHTA and CDR2 as FQGNSA. The CDR3 here is CASSLSHGSTTQHF. As DNA, the CDR3 is TGTGCCAGCAGCTTGAGCCACGGTTCTACTACCCAGCATTTT.